The 28 T cell receptor beta chains below come from one sample, sequenced in a study of blood T cell repertoires in COVID-19. Sequencing used immunoSEQ multiplex PCR; TCRdb keeps in-frame clones, though not all of them. This table holds almost 250,000 clones, 86% found once. The material sequenced was peripheral blood. The receptor source for this set is a woman aged 60-70 years who had recovered from COVID-19.

V and J are TRBV9 and TRBJ2-1; the D gene is possibly TRBD1 (6 bases). V was clipped by 2 bases and J by 0 bases, with 12 bases between them. CDR1 and CDR2 (germline): SGDLS, YYNGEE. The CDR3 loop spans 16 amino acids. The CDR3, as DNA: TGTGCCAGCAGCGTGGCAGGGGCGAGCTCCTACAATGAGCAGTTCTTC. This gives the protein CASSVAGASSYNEQFF.

This chain uses TRBV6-5 with TRBJ2-2; 11 nucleotides agree with TRBD2. CDR3 length: 13 amino acids. V dropped 11 bases and J dropped 4; count of bases not matched to a gene: 3. Germline V gene data show CDR1 as MNHEY and CDR2 as SVGAGI. The CDR3 DNA follows: TGTGCCGGCGGACTAGCGGGCACCGGGGAGCTGTTTTTT. Translation gives CAGGLAGTGELFF.

The rearrangement uses TRBV29-1 and TRBJ2-3; 8 bases are a match to TRBD2. The CDR3 totals 15 residues. The junction had 10 bases not matched to a gene; V was cut back by 7 bases and J by 1 base. Germline CDR1 and CDR2: SQVTM and ANQGSEA. The CDR3 nucleotides read TGCAGCGGCTCCGGTTCGGGGGGGGGCACAGATACGCAGTATTTT. Its protein product is CSGSGSGGGTDTQYF.

This chain connects TRBV28 to TRBJ1-4; 10 bases fit TRBD1. Per the germline V gene, CDR1 is MDHEN and CDR2 is SYDVKM. This CDR3 spans 15 amino acids. The V and J ends lost 5 bases and 7 bases, in that order; junction bases with no gene match: 7. The DNA for the CDR3 is TGTGCCAGCAGTATTAGGACAGGGGGGGGTGAAAAACTGTTTTTT. Its protein product is CASSIRTGGGEKLFF.

This clone came up a few times. The rearrangement links TRBV3-1 (or the pseudogene TRBV3-2) to TRBJ2-1; TRBD1 agrees at 8 bases. Germline assignment: CDR1 LGHDT and CDR2 YNNKEL (reference sequence). The CDR3 loop spans 16 amino acids. The V and J ends lost 0 bases and 6 bases, in that order; junction bases with no gene match: 7. This CDR3 is CASSQEGQGAPNEQFF. CDR3 sequence (DNA): TGTGCCAGCAGCCAAGAGGGGCAGGGGGCGCCCAATGAGCAGTTCTTC.

This chain links TRBV11-2 with TRBJ2-7; D is unclear. The CDR3 extends over 14 amino acids. Germline V lookup: CDR1 SGHAT, CDR2 FQNNGV. V lost 3 bases and J lost 5, with 14 bases in between. The CDR3 DNA is TGTGCCAGCAGCTTCCTCCAGGCGTCTCACGAGCAGTACTTC. This encodes CASSFLQASHEQYF.

The J gene is TRBJ2-5, the V gene TRBV2; TRBD2 aligns across 10 bases. The germline CDR1 and CDR2 sequences are SNHLY and FYNNEI. V lost 6 bases, J lost 5 bases, and 6 bases stayed unmatched. CDR3 length: 14 residues. CDR3 residues: CASRSGGAFETQYF. As DNA, the CDR3 is TGTGCCAGCAGGAGCGGGGGGGCCTTTGAGACCCAGTACTTC.

V is TRBV5-5 and J is TRBJ1-5; the match to TRBD1 covers 7 bases. Germline V CDR1 and CDR2: SGHKS, YYEKEE (reference sequence). Trimming took 5 bases from V and 2 from J; bases not matched to a gene: 4. The CDR3 extends over 14 amino acids. Written as DNA, the CDR3 is TGTGCCAGCAGTGCAGGGGGTGGCAATCAGCCCCAGCATTTT. This sequence encodes CASSAGGGNQPQHF.

The chain is built from TRBV18 and TRBJ1-5; a possible D gene is TRBD1 (5 bases). The length of the CDR3 is 13 residues. With 5 bases removed from V and 4 bases from J, the gap between germline ends came to 9 bases. Germline V gene sequence: CDR1 KGHSH, CDR2 LQKENI. CDR3 region: CASSTRVNQPQHF. The CDR3 DNA follows: TGTGCCAGCTCAACCAGGGTAAATCAGCCCCAGCATTTT.

The J gene is TRBJ2-3, the V gene TRBV6-2 or TRBV6-3; 11 positions match TRBD2. The CDR3 loop spans 19 amino acids. Germline V gives CDR1 MNHEY, CDR2 SVGEGT. The V and J ends lost 5 bases and 4 bases, in that order; junction bases with no gene match: 17. CDR3 bases: TGTGCCAGCAGTACATCTAGCGGGGGGAAAAAAATCCCCCCAGATACGCAGTATTTT. As protein: CASSTSSGGKKIPPDTQYF.

The chain is built from TRBV7-9 and TRBJ1-3, with D hard to call. Trimming cost V 1 base and J 4 bases, with 5 bases left between them. Germline CDR1 SEHNR, CDR2 FQNEAQ (reference sequence). The CDR3 consists of 13 residues. Here the CDR3 DNA reads TGTGCCAGCAGCTTAGAGAGAGGAAACACCATATATTTT. Residues: CASSLERGNTIYF.

V usage is TRBV11-2 and J usage is TRBJ1-1; TRBD1 matches 11 bases. This CDR3 has 14 amino acids. The germline CDR1 and CDR2 sequences are SGHAT and FQNNGV. The junction had 0 bases not matched to a gene; V was cut back by 3 bases and J by 3 bases. CDR3 protein: CASSLGQGDTEAFF. In DNA form, the CDR3 reads TGTGCCAGCAGCTTGGGACAGGGGGACACTGAAGCTTTCTTT.

The chain employs TRBV27 and TRBJ2-7, with 7 bases matching TRBD1. After removal of 3 bases from V and 5 bases from J, the junction contained 7 bases not matched to a gene. Germline V gene data show CDR1 as MNHEY and CDR2 as SMNVEV (reference sequence). This CDR3 is 14 amino acids long. The CDR3 reads CASSFGRGIDEQYF. In DNA form, the CDR3 reads TGTGCCAGCAGTTTTGGCAGGGGGATCGACGAGCAGTACTTC.

This clone has a handful of counts. The rearrangement uses TRBV4-2 and TRBJ1-1, with TRBD1 as a possible D gene (5 bases). The CDR3 runs 14 residues. Trimming stripped 3 bases from V and 5 bases from J, with 13 bases between. Germline V gene sequence: CDR1 LGHNA, CDR2 YNFKEQ. This chain's CDR3 is CASSHPRVGTEAFF. DNA for the CDR3: TGTGCCAGCAGCCACCCCAGGGTAGGTACTGAAGCTTTCTTT.

CDR3 sequence reads: CASRKGQGTDTQYF. CDR3 coding DNA: TGTGCCAGCAGAAAGGGACAGGGGACAGATACGCAGTATTTT. J is TRBJ2-3 and V is TRBV7-8; 10 nucleotides align to TRBD1. Losses at the gene ends were 6 bases for V and 3 bases for J; bases not matched to a gene: 3. Germline loops: CDR1 SGHVS, CDR2 FQNEAQ. The CDR3 spans 14 residues.

The chain joins TRBV23-1 to TRBJ1-5, with D tentatively TRBD1 (6 bases). TRBV23-1 is an open reading frame whose function is uncertain. The CDR3 spans 21 residues. With 2 bases removed from V and 0 bases from J, the gap between germline ends came to 26 bases. CDR3 region: CASSQPRGLDRLFDSNQPQHF. For the CDR3, the DNA is TGCGCCAGCAGTCAACCCCGGGGCCTGGACAGACTATTCGATAGCAATCAGCCCCAGCATTTT.

The chain combines TRBV5-6 with TRBJ2-7; TRBD1 matches at 8 bases. The V gene's germline CDR1 is SGHDT and CDR2 YYEEEE. The V segment lost 2 bases and the J segment 3 bases; nucleotides outside the gene matches: 7. The CDR3 totals 15 residues. The CDR3 coding sequence is TGTGCCAGCAGCTTAGGAGGACAGGGCTTCTACGAGCAGTACTTC. Translated: CASSLGGQGFYEQYF. The full variable domain, its missing parts supplied by reference TRBV5-6 and TRBJ2-7, is DAGVTQSPTHLIKTRGQQVTLRCSPKSGHDTVSWYQQALGQGPQFIFQYYEEEERQRGNFPDRFSGHQFPNYSSELNVNALLLGDSALYLCASSLGGQGFYEQYFGPGTRLTVT.

The genes are TRBV11-2 and TRBJ1-4; TRBD1 matches 9 bases. CDR1 and CDR2 (germline): SGHAT, FQNNGV. V shed 6 bases, J shed 3 bases, and the junction held 5 bases outside the gene matches. CDR3 size: 15 residues. The CDR3 here is CASRDRGVANEKLFF. CDR3 DNA: TGTGCCAGCAGGGACAGGGGAGTCGCTAATGAAAAACTGTTTTTT.

In its sample, this clone was seen once. The chain has TRBV7-8 and TRBJ1-2; D unresolved. The germline CDR1 and CDR2 sequences are SGHVS and FQNEAQ. V was clipped by 5 bases and J by 2 bases, with 9 bases between them. The CDR3 is 13 residues long. CDR3 sequence: CASSIRENYGYTF. The CDR3 nucleotides read TGTGCCAGCAGCATCCGGGAGAACTATGGCTACACCTTC.

The chain joins TRBV12-3 or TRBV12-4 to TRBJ1-5; 8 bases map to TRBD1. The V gene end was trimmed by 7 bases and the J gene end by 5 bases; junction bases not matched to a gene: 4. The CDR3 totals 13 residues. The CDR3 reads CASTGQGDQPQHF. DNA of the CDR3: TGTGCCAGCACAGGACAGGGCGATCAGCCCCAGCATTTT.

This clone is labeled medium-sized. V and J are TRBV5-6 and TRBJ1-1; tentative D call: TRBD1 (5 bases). CDR3 size: 14 residues. Between the trimmed V and J ends, which lost 2 bases and 0 bases, there was a span of 8 bases. Germline V gene sequence: CDR1 SGHDT, CDR2 YYEEEE. CDR3 in DNA: TGTGCCAGCAGCTTATGGGGCATGAACACTGAAGCTTTCTTT. Its translation is CASSLWGMNTEAFF.

The chain links TRBV7-3 to TRBJ1-6, with TRBD1 as a possible D gene (6 bases). CDR3 length: 15 amino acids. Germline V gives CDR1 SGHTA, CDR2 FQGTGA. The germline V and J ends were trimmed by 5 bases and 5 bases, with 13 bases remaining between them. CDR3: CASSPRGTDNSPLHF. In DNA form, the CDR3 reads TGTGCCAGCAGCCCGAGGGGGACGGATAATTCACCCCTCCACTTT.

This chain links TRBV5-5 with TRBJ2-5, with D unclear. Germline loops: CDR1 SGHKS, CDR2 YYEKEE (reference sequence). The CDR3 spans 14 residues. Trimming removed 4 bases from V and 2 bases from J, with 12 bases in between. The CDR3 DNA is TGTGCCAGCAGCACCCGCCCCGGGCAAGAGACCCAGTACTTC. The encoded protein is CASSTRPGQETQYF.

The chain is built from TRBV5-4 and TRBJ2-1; 8 bases agree with TRBD2. Germline CDR1 and CDR2: SGHNT and YYREEE (reference sequence). Trimming cost V 3 bases and J 1 base; bases outside gene matches: 6. CDR3 size: 16 residues. CDR3 region: CASSSAPSGSYNEQFF. CDR3 in DNA: TGTGCCAGCAGCTCGGCCCCTAGCGGGTCCTACAATGAGCAGTTCTTC.

In DNA form, the CDR3 reads TGTGCCAGCAGTGATCACAGGGTTTTGGAGACCCAGTACTTC. Translated, it gives CASSDHRVLETQYF. This chain links TRBV25-1 with TRBJ2-5; possibly TRBD1 for D (6 bases). V lost 3 bases, J lost 5 bases, and 13 bases lay in between. Germline-derived CDR1 and CDR2 are MGHDK and SYGVNS. CDR3 length: 14 amino acids.

The V gene is TRBV5-1, the J gene TRBJ1-2, with 7 bases aligning to TRBD1. The V gene end was trimmed by 4 bases and the J gene end by 4 bases; junction bases not matched to a gene: 10. CDR1 and CDR2 (germline): SGHRS, YFSETQ. CDR3 length: 15 residues. CDR3 residues: CASSDGTARSYGYTF. CDR3 in DNA: TGCGCCAGCAGCGATGGGACAGCCAGAAGCTATGGCTACACCTTC.

This clone is a singleton in its sample. The gene calls are TRBV9 and TRBJ2-1; 9 nucleotides align to TRBD2. Germline V gene sequence: CDR1 SGDLS, CDR2 YYNGEE. The CDR3 totals 15 residues. The V and J ends lost 0 bases and 6 bases, in that order; junction bases with no gene match: 4. CDR3: CASSVEVAGANEQFF. The CDR3 bases are TGTGCCAGCAGCGTAGAGGTAGCGGGGGCCAATGAGCAGTTCTTC.

A few counts support this clone. The chain couples TRBV18 to TRBJ2-2; TRBD1 matches at 7 bases. The CDR3 sequence is 14 residues long. The junction had 2 bases not matched to a gene; V was cut back by 5 bases and J by 2 bases. Germline-derived CDR1 and CDR2 are KGHSH and LQKENI. The CDR3 bases are TGTGCCAGCTCAGGACAGGTTAACACCGGGGAGCTGTTTTTT. It translates to CASSGQVNTGELFF. The entire variable domain, with the rest obtained from reference TRBV18 and TRBJ2-2, is as follows: NAGVMQNPRHLVRRRGQEARLRCSPMKGHSHVYWYRQLPEEGLKFMVYLQKENIIDESGMPKERFSAEFPKEGPSILRIQQVVRGDSAAYFCASSGQVNTGELFFGEGSRLTVL.